This TCR beta chain is drawn from a study of control samples from healthy donors and cancer patients. Clones were sequenced by immunoSEQ multiplex PCR, and TCRdb holds only the in-frame ones, with some missing. The sample has around 13,000 clones; about 92% are singletons. The CDR3 consists of 18 residues. The germline V gene has CDR1 SGHAT and CDR2 FQNNGV. V lost 1 base and J lost 3; bases outside the gene matches: 13. The TCR was taken from an elderly man with lung cancer. The chain joins TRBV11-2 to TRBJ1-1; 8 bases are shared with TRBD1. Sequencing was done on a sample of PBMCs. This CDR3 is CASSLADRGKKIDTEAFF. CDR3 bases: TGTGCCAGCAGCTTAGCCGACAGGGGAAAGAAAATCGACACTGAAGCTTTCTTT.